The T cell receptor (beta chain) described here comes from a study of shared clonotypes between healthy human individuals. Among the donors, all were Caucasian adults who lived in Nashville, Tennessee. The repertoire was sequenced with immunoSEQ multiplex PCR; TCRdb's copy has only in-frame clones and lacks some. Of some 2.1 million clones listed, 85% to 95% are singletons. In germline, CDR1 is ENHRY, CDR2 SYGVKD. V shed 6 bases and J shed 7 bases, with 16 bases lying between them. The CDR3 runs 14 residues. Sequencing used naive CD4+ T cells sorted from blood. This sample's subset: CD45RA+ positively selected. The rearrangement links TRBV10-3 to TRBJ2-1; TRBD2 is a possible D gene (6 bases). The receptor's source is a man aged 18-30 years in good health. The CDR3 DNA follows: TGTGCCATCAGAGCGGATATGGGGGGAAATGAGCAGTTCTTC. The encoded protein is CAIRADMGGNEQFF.